Listed below are T cell receptor beta chains from one sample, sequenced in a study of blood T cells in healthy people across ages. From the 5' RACE reads, TCRdb called clonotypes with MiXCR, one entry per CDR3 protein. Here the sample spans about 780,000 distinct CDR3 sequences, around half being singletons. The sequenced sample was blood. All receptors derive from a man aged 80 or over in good health. The CDR3 runs from the conserved cysteine through the conserved F or W. The order of the fields is D gene, V gene, clone size, J gene, CDR3 DNA, CDR3 protein. The D gene is left open where the match is weak. Size is stated for part of the rows, as once, few or many counts, or as a class when the clone is expanded.

-	TRBV7-6	-	TRBJ2-3	TGTGCCAGCAGCTTAATCGCCGGGACTAGCACAGATACGCAGTATTTT	CASSLIAGTSTDTQYF
-	TRBV12-3/TRBV12-4	few	TRBJ2-3	TGTGCCAGCAGGCAAAGATCCCGGGGCCCCACAGATACGCAGTATTTT	CASRQRSRGPTDTQYF
-	TRBV29-1	few	TRBJ2-7	TGCAGCGTTGGGAAGCAGGTCCTAGACGAGCAGTACTTC	CSVGKQVLDEQYF
-	TRBV7-2	-	TRBJ2-7	TGTGCCAGCAGCTTCGTAGCGGACTACGAGCAGTACTTC	CASSFVADYEQYF
TRBD2	TRBV3-1	-	TRBJ2-1	TGTGCCAGCAGCCAACTCGCCAGGTTGGGAGGGAGCAATGAGCAGTTCTTC	CASSQLARLGGSNEQFF
-	TRBV15	once	TRBJ2-1	TGTGCCACCTCTTTATCACATGATCACAATGAGCAGTTCTTC	CATSLSHDHNEQFF
TRBD2	TRBV5-4	-	TRBJ2-4	TGTGCCAGCAGCTTGTATGGCGGGAGTTCAAACATTCAGTACTTC	CASSLYGGSSNIQYF
TRBD2	TRBV5-1	few	TRBJ2-1	TGCGCCAGCAGCCGCGAGCGGGAGAGTGACAATGAGCAGTTCTTC	CASSRERESDNEQFF
-	TRBV4-1	-	TRBJ2-3	TGCGCCAGCGGCCAAGCCGGGAGCACAGATACGCAGTATTTT	CASGQAGSTDTQYF
-	TRBV12-3/TRBV12-4	-	TRBJ1-1	TGTGCCAGCAGTTTAGCGCTGGGGAGCTCCCAAGCCGCTTTCTTT	CASSLALGSSQAAFF
-	TRBV5-1	-	TRBJ2-5	TGCGCCAGCAGCTACGCCGGGACGGAGACAGAGACCCAGTACTTC	CASSYAGTETETQYF
TRBD2	TRBV13	-	TRBJ2-3	TGTGCCAGCAGCTTAGTGCGGGGGGGACTCACAGATACGCAGTATTTT	CASSLVRGGLTDTQYF
-	TRBV14	few	TRBJ2-1	TGTGCCAGCAGCCAAGACGCACTGTTCGATGAGCAGTTCTTC	CASSQDALFDEQFF
-	TRBV7-2	-	TRBJ1-2	TGTGCCAGCAGCTTAGATTATGGGTCAGGGAACTATGGCTACACCTTC	CASSLDYGSGNYGYTF
-	TRBV28	-	TRBJ2-7	TGTGCCAGCAGAAAAACTCGACAGGCCTACGAGCAGTACTTC	CASRKTRQAYEQYF
-	TRBV9	-	TRBJ1-2	TGTGCCAGCAGCGCTGGGGGGGTCTATGGCTACACCTTC	CASSAGGVYGYTF
-	TRBV20-1	-	TRBJ2-1	TGCAGTGCCCCGAGCACCTTGGGAGTCTCCTACAATGAGCAGTTCTTC	CSAPSTLGVSYNEQFF
-	TRBV5-1	few	TRBJ2-2	TGCGCCAGCAGCTATTTCGGACCGGGCACCGGGGAGCTGTTTTTT	CASSYFGPGTGELFF
TRBD2	TRBV12-3/TRBV12-4	-	TRBJ2-3	TGTGCCAGCAGTTTCGGGCTAGCGGGAAGGCCGCGGACAGATACGCAGTATTTT	CASSFGLAGRPRTDTQYF
-	TRBV30	-	TRBJ2-1	TGTGCCTGGAAAGGCTCCTACAATGAGCAGTTCTTC	CAWKGSYNEQFF
-	TRBV12-3/TRBV12-4	few	TRBJ1-1	TGTGCCAGCAGTCCTCCGGTAGGGGTGAACACTGAAGCTTTCTTT	CASSPPVGVNTEAFF
TRBD1	TRBV2	once	TRBJ1-2	TGTGCCAGCAGTGATTCCCTCCCGGGACAGGGGGCTAGGGGCTACACCTTC	CASSDSLPGQGARGYTF
TRBD1	TRBV6-6	once	TRBJ2-7	TGTGCCAGCAGGTCACAGGGGTCCTACGAGCAGTACTTC	CASRSQGSYEQYF
-	TRBV20-1	-	TRBJ2-7	TGCAGTGCTAGAGATCCGGGACACTCCTACGAGCAGTACTTC	CSARDPGHSYEQYF
TRBD1	TRBV9	-	TRBJ2-5	TGTGCCAGCAGCATCCGGACAGGGGGTATGGAGACCCAGTACTTC	CASSIRTGGMETQYF
-	TRBV29-1	many	TRBJ2-7	TGCAGCGTTACCGGGAACTCAATCTCCGAGCAGTACTTC	CSVTGNSISEQYF
-	TRBV21-1	-	TRBJ2-5	TGTGCCAGCAGCAAAGGCGTCAGGGCAGAGACCCAGTACTTC	CASSKGVRAETQYF
TRBD1	TRBV11-2	-	TRBJ2-4	TGTGCCAGCAGCCCCCGACAGGGGTCTGGAAACATTCAGTACTTC	CASSPRQGSGNIQYF
TRBD1	TRBV7-9	-	TRBJ2-1	TGTGCCAGCAGCCCGCGACAGGGGCAGTTCTTC	CASSPRQGQFF
TRBD2	TRBV6-6	-	TRBJ2-3	TGTGCCAGCAGTGTTGGGCGGGAGGTCGCAGATACGCAGTATTTT	CASSVGREVADTQYF
-	TRBV27	-	TRBJ1-5	TGTGCCAGCAGTTTTGCAGCTAGCAATCAGCCCCAGCATTTT	CASSFAASNQPQHF
-	TRBV5-1	-	TRBJ2-1	TGCGCCTGCAGGGGCGGGGGCAATGAGCAGTTCTTC	CACRGGGNEQFF
TRBD2	TRBV7-2	-	TRBJ2-1	TGTGCCAGCAGCCCTTCAATCCTAACCACTAGCGGGAGAAAAAATGAGCAGTTCTTC	CASSPSILTTSGRKNEQFF
-	TRBV24-1	-	TRBJ2-3	TGTGCCACCAGTGATTCGATGGGGGACTTGCTAACAGATACGCAGTATTTT	CATSDSMGDLLTDTQYF
-	TRBV27	few	TRBJ2-3	TGTGCCAGCAGTTTACTTAGCGACACAGATACGCAGTATTTT	CASSLLSDTDTQYF
-	TRBV12-3/TRBV12-4	-	TRBJ2-1	TGTGCCAGCAGTCTGCGTCCGGTCGATGAGCAGTTCTTC	CASSLRPVDEQFF
TRBD2	TRBV6-5	once	TRBJ2-5	TGTGCCAGCAGTTACAGGACTAGAAGTCGCGCCCAGTACTTC	CASSYRTRSRAQYF
TRBD2	TRBV20-1	-	TRBJ2-1	TGCAGTGCCCTCGGGAGGCCTTCCTACAATGAGCAGTTCTTC	CSALGRPSYNEQFF
TRBD2	TRBV20-1	once	TRBJ2-1	TGCAGTGCCAAGTCGGGGGGACCCTACAATGAGCAGTTCTTC	CSAKSGGPYNEQFF
TRBD1	TRBV29-1	-	TRBJ1-2	TGCAGCGCCGCTGGACAGGGTGGAATTGGGAGCTACACCTTC	CSAAGQGGIGSYTF
-	TRBV5-1	-	TRBJ2-1	TGCGCCAGCAGCTTGTCTCAGGCAGTTCAAGAGACCCAGTTCTTC	CASSLSQAVQETQFF
-	TRBV29-1	-	TRBJ1-6	TGCAGTGCTAGACTTGGCAGCAATTCACCCCTCCACTTT	CSARLGSNSPLHF
TRBD1	TRBV6-2/TRBV6-3	-	TRBJ2-5	TGTGCCACCATGGGGACAGGGAGGAGGGAGACCCAGTACTTC	CATMGTGRRETQYF
-	TRBV7-9	-	TRBJ1-2	TGTGCCAGCAGCTTCGGGAATACGAGAGGGGCCAACTATGGCTACACCTTC	CASSFGNTRGANYGYTF
-	TRBV20-1	few	TRBJ2-1	TGCAGTGCTGATTTTCGGGAGAAGCGTGAGCAGTTCTTC	CSADFREKREQFF
-	TRBV14	few	TRBJ2-1	TGTGCCAGCAGCCAGGTCAGAAGAGAGCAGTTCTTC	CASSQVRREQFF
-	TRBV9	-	TRBJ2-4	TGTGCCAGCAGCCCGAGGGGGTTTGGCAAAAACATTCAGTACTTC	CASSPRGFGKNIQYF
-	TRBV6-5	-	TRBJ2-1	TGTGCCAGCAGTTACCAGGGGTACCGGGAGCAGTTCTTC	CASSYQGYREQFF